A selection of T cell receptor gamma chains follows, all from one sample in a study of gamma-delta T cells after stem cell transplantation. TCRdb used CATT to re-call clones from the RT-PCR reads. There are thousands of gamma-chain clones in the sample; roughly a fifth occur only once, and around 3.7% lies in the top ten. The sequencing input was gamma-delta T cells. These receptors were collected from a human donor. It is not recorded whose cells these are; they may come from a transplant donor. The CDR3 runs from the conserved cysteine through the conserved F or W. Some rows have no size entry. The others give once, few or many, or a class for an expanded clone.

>NA|TRGV2|TRGJ1/TRGJ2
TGTGCCACCTGGGTTCTGAATTATTATAAGAAACTCTTT
CATWVLNYYKKLF
>few|TRGV2|TRGJ1/TRGJ2
TGTGCCACCTGGGACGGGACTAAGAAACTCTTT
CATWDGTKKLF
>NA|TRGV2|TRGJ1/TRGJ2
TGTGCCACCTGCTCAAAAGAAGTATACGATTATCATAAGAAACTCTTT
CATCSKEVYDYHKKLF
>few|TRGV5|TRGJ1/TRGJ2
TGTGCCACCTGGGACAGGCCGTTTAAGAAACTCTTT
CATWDRPFKKLF
>NA|TRGV2|TRGJP1
TGTGCCACCTGGGACGGGGGGTGGTCCACTGGTTGGTTCAAGATATTT
CATWDGGWSTGWFKIF
>few|TRGV8|TRGJP2
TGTGCCACCTGGGTCTTGTCCCCCATTAGTAGTGATTGGATCAAGACGTTT
CATWVLSPISSDWIKTF
>NA|TRGV9|TRGJP
TGTGCCTTGTGGGAGGCGCTGGGGCAAGAGTTGGGCAAAAAAATCAAGGTATTT
CALWEALGQELGKKIKVF
>NA|TRGV4|TRGJ1/TRGJ2
TGTGCCACCTGGGGCCTGAATTATTGTAAGAAACTCTTT
CATWGLNYCKKLF
>few|TRGV9|TRGJ1/TRGJ2
TGTGCCTTGTGGGAGCCCTATAAGAAACTCTTT
CALWEPYKKLF
>few|TRGV8|TRGJP2
TGTGCCACCCGGGTTAGTGATTGGATCAAGACGTTT
CATRVSDWIKTF
>few|TRGV2|TRGJ1/TRGJ2
TGTGCCACCTGGGACGGGAAGCTTAAATTCTATTATAAGAAACTCTTT
CATWDGKLKFYYKKLF
>few|TRGV2|TRGJ1/TRGJ2
TGTGCCACCTGGGACGGGCCTGATTATAAGAAACTCTTT
CATWDGPDYKKLF
>NA|TRGV2|TRGJ1/TRGJ2
TGTGCCACCTGGGACGCTCCAGGGAGGTATAAGAAACTCTTT
CATWDAPGRYKKLF
>NA|TRGV2|TRGJ1/TRGJ2
TGTGCCACCTGGGACGGGCGTCGTTATTATAAGAAACTCTTT
CATWDGRRYYKKLF
>few|TRGV9|TRGJ1/TRGJ2
TGTGCCTTGTGGGAGGTGCCGAATTATTATAAGAAACTCTTT
CALWEVPNYYKKLF
>few|TRGV3|TRGJ1/TRGJ2
TGTGCCACCTGGGACAGGCCTGGGAAGAAACTCTTT
CATWDRPGKKLF
>NA|TRGV2|TRGJP2
TGTGCCACCTGGGACGGCGGTGATTGGATCAAGACGTTT
CATWDGGDWIKTF
>NA|TRGV9|TRGJ1/TRGJ2
TGTGCCTTGTGGGAGGTGTGGTCCGTTGAGAATTATTATAAGAAACTCTTT
CALWEVWSVENYYKKLF
>few|TRGV9|TRGJ1/TRGJ2
TGTGCCTTGTGGGAGGTGCCAGGTTATTATAAGAAACTCTTT
CALWEVPGYYKKLF
>NA|TRGV9|TRGJ1/TRGJ2
TGTGCCTTGTGGGAGGTGCGGGGGTGGAAGAAACTCTTT
CALWEVRGWKKLF
>few|TRGV9|TRGJP2
TGTGCCTTGTGGGACCCAGATTGGATCAAGACGTTT
CALWDPDWIKTF
>NA|TRGV4|TRGJ1/TRGJ2
TGTGCCACCTGGCAGGGTGGGAAACTCTTT
CATWQGGKLF
>few|TRGV2|TRGJ1/TRGJ2
TGTGCCACCTGGGACGGGCCTAAGAAACTCTTT
CATWDGPKKLF